This T cell receptor beta chain was found in a study of shared clonotypes between healthy human individuals. Study observations and caveats: Clonotype sharing across a handful of donors was observed for about 5.2% of naive CD4 clonotypes. Among donors, the sharing of clonotypes was expected to be influenced by sequencing depth.

Trimming stripped 0 bases from V and 0 bases from J, with 10 bases between. The V gene's germline CDR1 is GTSNPN and CDR2 SVGIG (reference sequence). The CDR3 has 15 residues. Some clones are missing from TCRdb's copy, which holds only in-frame ones; the method was immunoSEQ multiplex PCR. The repertoire includes more than 2 million clones, approximately 96% of them detected once, and approximately 0.13% sits in the top ten. Points on this clone: What it binds is unknown.

The receptor was isolated from a man younger than 35 in good health. The material sequenced was naive CD4+ T cells sorted from blood. The subset is: CD45RA+ positively selected. The chain has TRBV30 and TRBJ2-3; D is undetermined. The CDR3, as DNA: TGTGCCTGGAGTGTACGCGCGGTTAGCACAGATACGCAGTATTTT. It translates to CAWSVRAVSTDTQYF.